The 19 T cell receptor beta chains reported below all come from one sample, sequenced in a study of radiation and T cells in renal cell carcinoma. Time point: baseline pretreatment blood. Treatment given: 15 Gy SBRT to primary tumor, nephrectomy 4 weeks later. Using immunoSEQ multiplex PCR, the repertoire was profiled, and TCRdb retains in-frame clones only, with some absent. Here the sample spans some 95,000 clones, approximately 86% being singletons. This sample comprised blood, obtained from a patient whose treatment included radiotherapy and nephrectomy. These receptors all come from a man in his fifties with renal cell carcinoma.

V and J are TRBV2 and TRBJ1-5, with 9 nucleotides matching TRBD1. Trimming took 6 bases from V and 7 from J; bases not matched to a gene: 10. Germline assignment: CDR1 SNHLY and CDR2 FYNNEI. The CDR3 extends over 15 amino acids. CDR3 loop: CASSVWTGASQPQHF. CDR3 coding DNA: TGTGCCAGCAGCGTTTGGACAGGGGCAAGCCAGCCCCAGCATTTT.

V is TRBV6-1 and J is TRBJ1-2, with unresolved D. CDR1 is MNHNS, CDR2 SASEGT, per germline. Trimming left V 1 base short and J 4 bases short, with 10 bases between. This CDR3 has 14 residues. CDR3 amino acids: CASSEGVRGYGYTF. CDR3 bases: TGTGCCAGCAGTGAAGGCGTCCGGGGCTATGGCTACACCTTC.

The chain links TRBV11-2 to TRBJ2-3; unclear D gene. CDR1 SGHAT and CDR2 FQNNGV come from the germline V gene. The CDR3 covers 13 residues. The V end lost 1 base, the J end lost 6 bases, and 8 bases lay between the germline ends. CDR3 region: CASSLGPVDTQYF. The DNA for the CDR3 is TGTGCCAGCAGCTTAGGGCCAGTCGATACGCAGTATTTT.

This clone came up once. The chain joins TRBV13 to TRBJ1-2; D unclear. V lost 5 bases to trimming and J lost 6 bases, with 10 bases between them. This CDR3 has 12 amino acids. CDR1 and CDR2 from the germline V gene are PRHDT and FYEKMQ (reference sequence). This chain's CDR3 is CASSLTGNGYTF. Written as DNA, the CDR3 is TGTGCCAGCAGCCTTACGGGGAATGGCTACACCTTC.

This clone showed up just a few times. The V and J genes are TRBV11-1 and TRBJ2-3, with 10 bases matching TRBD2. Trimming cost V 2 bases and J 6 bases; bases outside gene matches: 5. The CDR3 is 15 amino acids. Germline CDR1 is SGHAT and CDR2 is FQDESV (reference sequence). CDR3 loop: CASSLLAGAPDTQYF. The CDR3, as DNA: TGTGCCAGCAGCTTACTAGCGGGAGCACCCGATACGCAGTATTTT.

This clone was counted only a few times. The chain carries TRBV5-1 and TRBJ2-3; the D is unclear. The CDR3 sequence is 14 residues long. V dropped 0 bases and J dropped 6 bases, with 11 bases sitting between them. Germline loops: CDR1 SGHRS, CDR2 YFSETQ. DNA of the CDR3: TGCGCCAGCAGCTTGGACGGTTCGTCGGATACGCAGTATTTT. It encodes CASSLDGSSDTQYF.

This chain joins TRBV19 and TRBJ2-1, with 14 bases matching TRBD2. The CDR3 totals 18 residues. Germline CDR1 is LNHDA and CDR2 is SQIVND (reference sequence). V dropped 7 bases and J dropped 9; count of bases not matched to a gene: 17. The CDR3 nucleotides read TGTGCCAGTAACACACCTATCGGGACTAGCGGGAGTTTTGTTGAGCAGTTCTTC. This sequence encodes CASNTPIGTSGSFVEQFF. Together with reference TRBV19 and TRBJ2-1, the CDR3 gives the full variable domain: DGGITQSPKYLFRKEGQNVTLSCEQNLNHDAMYWYRQDPGQGLRLIYYSQIVNDFQKGDIAEGYSVSREKKESFPLTVTSAQKNPTAFYLCASNTPIGTSGSFVEQFFGPGTRLTVL.

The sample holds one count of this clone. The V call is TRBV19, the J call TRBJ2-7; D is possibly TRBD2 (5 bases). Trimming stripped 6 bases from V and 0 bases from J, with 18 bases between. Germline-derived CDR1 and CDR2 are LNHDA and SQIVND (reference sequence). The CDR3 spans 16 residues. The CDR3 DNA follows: TGTGCCAGTAGCCCGACTATAAGGTTATTCTCCTACGAGCAGTACTTC. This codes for CASSPTIRLFSYEQYF. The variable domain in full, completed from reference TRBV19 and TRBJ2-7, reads DGGITQSPKYLFRKEGQNVTLSCEQNLNHDAMYWYRQDPGQGLRLIYYSQIVNDFQKGDIAEGYSVSREKKESFPLTVTSAQKNPTAFYLCASSPTIRLFSYEQYFGPGTRLTVT.

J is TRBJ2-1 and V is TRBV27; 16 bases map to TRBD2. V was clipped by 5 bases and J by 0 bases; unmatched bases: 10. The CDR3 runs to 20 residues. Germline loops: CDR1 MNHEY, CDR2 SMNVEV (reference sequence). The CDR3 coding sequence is TGTGCCAGCAGTCCCGGGACTAGCGGGAGGGTGTGGGACTCCTACAATGAGCAGTTCTTC. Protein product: CASSPGTSGRVWDSYNEQFF.

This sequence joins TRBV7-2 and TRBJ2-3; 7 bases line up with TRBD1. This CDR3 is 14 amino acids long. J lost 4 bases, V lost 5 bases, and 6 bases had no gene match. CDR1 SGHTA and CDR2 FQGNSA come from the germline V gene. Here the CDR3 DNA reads TGTGCCAGCAGCACCCGACAGGGCGCAGATACGCAGTATTTT. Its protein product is CASSTRQGADTQYF.

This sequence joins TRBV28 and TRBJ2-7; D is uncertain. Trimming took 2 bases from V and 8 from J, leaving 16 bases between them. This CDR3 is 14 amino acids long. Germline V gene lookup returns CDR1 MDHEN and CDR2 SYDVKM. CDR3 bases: TGTGCCAGCAGTTTAGTCGGTGGAGTCCTAAAGCAGTACTTC. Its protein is CASSLVGGVLKQYF.

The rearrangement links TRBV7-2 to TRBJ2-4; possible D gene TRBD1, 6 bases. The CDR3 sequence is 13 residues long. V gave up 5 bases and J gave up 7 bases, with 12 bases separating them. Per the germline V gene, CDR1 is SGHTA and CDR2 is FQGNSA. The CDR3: CASSPGAANIQYF. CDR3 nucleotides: TGTGCCAGCAGCCCAGGGGCGGCGAACATTCAGTACTTC.

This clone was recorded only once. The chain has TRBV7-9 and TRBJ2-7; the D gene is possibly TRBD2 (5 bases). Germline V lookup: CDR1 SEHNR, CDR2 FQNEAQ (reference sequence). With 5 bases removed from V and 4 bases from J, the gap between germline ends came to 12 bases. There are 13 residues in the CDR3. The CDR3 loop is CASSRLLLYEQYF. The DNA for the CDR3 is TGTGCCAGCAGCCGACTACTACTATACGAGCAGTACTTC.

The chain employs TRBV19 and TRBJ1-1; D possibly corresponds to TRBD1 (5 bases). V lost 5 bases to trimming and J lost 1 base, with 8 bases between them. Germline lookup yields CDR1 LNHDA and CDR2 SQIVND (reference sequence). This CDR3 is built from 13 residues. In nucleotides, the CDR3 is TGTGCCAGTAGTTCCGGGGCGAACACTGAAGCTTTCTTT. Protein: CASSSGANTEAFF.

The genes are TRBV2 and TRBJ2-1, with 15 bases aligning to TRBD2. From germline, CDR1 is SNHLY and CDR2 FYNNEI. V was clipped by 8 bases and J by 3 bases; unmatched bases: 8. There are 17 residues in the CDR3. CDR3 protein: CASGGLAGGVLYNEQFF. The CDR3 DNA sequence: TGTGCCAGCGGGGGACTAGCGGGGGGAGTCCTCTACAATGAGCAGTTCTTC.

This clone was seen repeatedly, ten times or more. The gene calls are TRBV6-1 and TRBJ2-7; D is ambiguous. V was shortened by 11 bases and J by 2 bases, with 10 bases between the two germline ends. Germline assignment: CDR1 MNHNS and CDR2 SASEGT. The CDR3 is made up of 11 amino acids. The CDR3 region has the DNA TGTGCCGCCCTGGAGCCCTACGAGCAGTACTTC. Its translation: CAALEPYEQYF.

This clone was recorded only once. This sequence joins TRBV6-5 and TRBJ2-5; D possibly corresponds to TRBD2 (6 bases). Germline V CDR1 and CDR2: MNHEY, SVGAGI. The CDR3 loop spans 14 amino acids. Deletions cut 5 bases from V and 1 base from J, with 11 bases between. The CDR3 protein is CASSRAGLQETQYF. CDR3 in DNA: TGTGCCAGCAGTCGCGCGGGGCTCCAAGAGACCCAGTACTTC.

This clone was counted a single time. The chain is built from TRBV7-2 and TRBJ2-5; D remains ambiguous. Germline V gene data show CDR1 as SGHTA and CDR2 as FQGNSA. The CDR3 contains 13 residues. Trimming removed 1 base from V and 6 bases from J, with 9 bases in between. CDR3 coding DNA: TGTGCCAGCAGCTTAGATGGTGTGAAGACCCAGTACTTC. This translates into CASSLDGVKTQYF.

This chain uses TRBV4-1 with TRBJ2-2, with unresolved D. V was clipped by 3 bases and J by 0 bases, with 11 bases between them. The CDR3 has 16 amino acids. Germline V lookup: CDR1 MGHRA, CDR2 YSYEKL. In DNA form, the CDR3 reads TGCGCCAGCAGCCACTTCGGAACAGCGAACACCGGGGAGCTGTTTTTT. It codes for CASSHFGTANTGELFF.